The source of this T cell receptor beta chain is a study of Graves' ophthalmopathy and Graves' hyperthyroidism. The diagnosis combined clinical symptoms, thyroxine, TRAb, thyroid ultrasound and orbital computed tomography scans. Trimming pared 5 bases from V and 6 bases from J, leaving 17 bases between. CDR3 length: 15 residues. Germline V gene sequence: CDR1 MNHEY, CDR2 SVGEGT. TCR beta CDR3 amplification used RNA transcripts. First-round RT-PCR employed HTBI primers, with a second-round multiplex PCR after it. TCRdb independently ran MiXCR on the multiplex PCR reads; one entry per CDR3 protein. The sample carries around 170,000 distinct CDR3 sequences, less than 45% recorded once.

The chain uses TRBV6-2 or TRBV6-3 and TRBJ1-5; D possibly corresponds to TRBD1 (5 bases). This clonotype was sampled from a woman in her forties with Graves' ophthalmopathy. Sequencing input: peripheral blood. CDR3 coding DNA: TGTGCCAGCAGTACTGACCCGACAGAATTTCAGCCCCAGCATTTT. Encoded protein: CASSTDPTEFQPQHF.